This passage covers 16 T cell receptor beta chains from one sample sequenced in a study of response to subunit inactivated influenza vaccine. From the RT-PCR reads, TCRdb called clonotypes with MiXCR, one entry per CDR3 protein. The table has approximately 520,000 distinct CDR3 sequences, 15% to 20% seen once. Source: CD4+ T cells sorted from PBMCs, taken less than 30 months after vaccination. The receptors stem from a man between 50 and 69 years old who received an inactivated influenza vaccine.

The chain links TRBV25-1 to TRBJ1-1; D possibly corresponds to TRBD1 (5 bases). The CDR3 sequence is 15 residues long. V lost 7 bases and J 0 bases, leaving 15 bases between the germline ends. Germline lookup yields CDR1 MGHDK and CDR2 SYGVNS. CDR3 nucleotides: TGTGCCAGCACGCGGGGGGTCGGGATGAACACTGAAGCTTTCTTT. This gives the protein CASTRGVGMNTEAFF. Full variable domain (outside the CDR3, taken from reference TRBV25-1 and TRBJ1-1): EADIYQTPRYLVIGTGKKITLECSQTMGHDKMYWYQQDPGMELHLIHYSYGVNSTEKGDLSSESTVSRIRTEHFPLTLESARPSHTSQYLCASTRGVGMNTEAFFGQGTRLTVV.

This clonotype was seen many times. This chain connects TRBV7-8 to TRBJ2-2, with D maybe TRBD2 (5 bases). V gave up 5 bases and J gave up 4 bases, with 14 bases separating them. Germline V lookup: CDR1 SGHVS, CDR2 FQNEAQ. The CDR3 totals 15 residues. In DNA, the CDR3 is TGTGCCAGCAGCACTAGAAGCGGTTTCACCGGGGAGCTGTTTTTT. It is translated as CASSTRSGFTGELFF.

The CDR3 loop is CAIRDKANTGELFF. The CDR3 DNA is TGTGCCATACGGGACAAAGCGAACACCGGGGAGCTGTTTTTT. This chain joins TRBV10-3 and TRBJ2-2, with D tentatively TRBD1 (6 bases). V dropped 9 bases and J dropped 0 bases, with 11 bases sitting between them. The germline gives CDR1 ENHRY, CDR2 SYGVKD. This CDR3 has 14 amino acids.

This clonotype was detected only a few times. V usage is TRBV7-2 and J usage is TRBJ2-1; D call uncertain. The V gene's germline CDR1 is SGHTA and CDR2 FQGNSA. The CDR3 is 17 amino acids. Trimming left V 0 bases short and J 5 bases short, with 17 bases between. CDR3 bases: TGTGCCAGCAGCTTAGCGAGCCTGAGATGGGCTGACAATGAGCAGTTCTTC. Residues: CASSLASLRWADNEQFF.

This chain links TRBV28 with TRBJ1-5, with a possible D match to TRBD1 (6 bases). The CDR3 contains 15 residues. V was clipped by 6 bases and J by 4 bases, with 16 bases between them. Germline loops: CDR1 MDHEN, CDR2 SYDVKM. As DNA, the CDR3 is TGTGCCAGCAGGGGATCCGGGACAAGAAATCAGCCCCAGCATTTT. Its protein product is CASRGSGTRNQPQHF.

The CDR3 DNA reads TGTGCCAGCAGCTTAGCCAATAGCGGGAGGGATACGCAGTATTTT. This translates into CASSLANSGRDTQYF. The chain recombines TRBV7-2 with TRBJ2-3; 10 bases are shared with TRBD2. CDR3 length: 15 residues. Per germline, CDR1 SGHTA and CDR2 FQGNSA. V shed 0 bases and J 6 bases; nucleotides not matched to a gene: 3.

The chain combines TRBV5-1 with TRBJ2-1; TRBD2 aligns across 12 bases. V lost 2 bases, J lost 0 bases, and 6 bases stayed unmatched. Germline V gene data show CDR1 as SGHRS and CDR2 as YFSETQ. The CDR3 runs 18 residues. The CDR3 is CASSLSSGGAFSYNEQFF. The CDR3 nucleotides read TGCGCCAGCAGCTTATCTAGCGGGGGGGCCTTCTCCTACAATGAGCAGTTCTTC.

V is TRBV6-1 and J is TRBJ2-7; D perhaps matches TRBD2 (7 bases). In germline, CDR1 is MNHNS, CDR2 SASEGT. Trimming stripped 8 bases from V and 1 base from J, with 24 bases between. This CDR3 has 17 amino acids. This CDR3 is CASQGFSGTKGSYEQYF. The CDR3 DNA reads TGTGCCAGCCAGGGGTTTTCGGGGACTAAGGGATCCTACGAGCAGTACTTC.

With respect to this clonotype: The junction does not match germline at one end; this may be a read error. The rearrangement uses TRBV7-2 and TRBJ2-1; no reliable D call. The CDR3 runs to 17 residues. Looked up from germline, CDR1 is SGHTA and CDR2 is FQGNSA. The CDR3 DNA sequence: TGTGCCAGCAGCTCACGTCCGACATCGTCCCCCTACTATGAGCAGTTCTTC. Translated, it gives CASSSRPTSSPYYEQFF.

V gene TRBV20-1 combines with J gene TRBJ2-7; the match to TRBD1 covers 11 bases. The CDR3 loop spans 15 amino acids. V lost 5 bases, J lost 0 bases, and 6 bases stayed unmatched. The germline V gene has CDR1 DFQATT and CDR2 SNEGSKA (reference sequence). The CDR3 nucleotides read TGCAGTGCTCGCGGACAGGGGGCGAGCTCCTACGAGCAGTACTTC. Translated, it gives CSARGQGASSYEQYF.

The chain uses TRBV20-1 and TRBJ2-3, with 8 nucleotides matching TRBD2. CDR1 is DFQATT and CDR2 is SNEGSKA in the germline V gene (reference sequence). The length of the CDR3 is 15 residues. CDR3 coding DNA: TGCAGACCCCGAGCCGGGACTAGAGACACAGATACGCAGTATTTT. Its translation is CRPRAGTRDTDTQYF.

This clonotype has ten or more counts. The CDR3 DNA reads as TGTGCCAGCAGTTTTTCTACTGGGGACGAGCAGTACTTC. Translating gives CASSFSTGDEQYF. This rearrangement joins TRBV12-3 or TRBV12-4 to TRBJ2-7; D gene unclear. V gave up 3 bases and J gave up 5 bases, with 11 bases separating them. This CDR3 spans 13 amino acids.

In its sample, this clonotype was seen a few times. The chain is built from TRBV20-1 and TRBJ2-7, with a tentative D call TRBD2 (6 bases). Germline values: CDR1 DFQATT, CDR2 SNEGSKA (reference sequence). V was cut by 5 bases and J by 3 bases, with 17 bases left in between. The CDR3 spans 14 residues. The CDR3 is CSAPVGRKLYEQYF. The CDR3 nucleotides are TGCAGTGCTCCCGTGGGGAGGAAACTCTACGAGCAGTACTTC.

In this sample, this clonotype turned up a few times. The chain carries TRBV5-1 and TRBJ2-1, with D maybe TRBD1 (6 bases). From germline, CDR1 is SGHRS and CDR2 YFSETQ. The CDR3 is made up of 16 amino acids. V lost 0 bases to trimming and J lost 4 bases, with 14 bases between them. This CDR3 reads CASSLVGQSNYNEQFF. The CDR3 DNA sequence: TGCGCCAGCAGCTTGGTAGGACAGTCAAATTACAATGAGCAGTTCTTC.

This chain uses TRBV10-3 with TRBJ2-7; tentatively, D is TRBD2 (6 bases). Germline loops: CDR1 ENHRY, CDR2 SYGVKD. Trimming cost V 3 bases and J 7 bases, with 10 bases left between them. The CDR3 is made up of 12 amino acids. CDR3 sequence (DNA): TGTGCCATCAGTGAACAGGAGGGTGAGCAGTACTTC. Its protein is CAISEQEGEQYF.

This clonotype came up a few times. The rearrangement links TRBV12-3 or TRBV12-4 to TRBJ2-1, with 8 bases identical to TRBD1. Trimming took 7 bases from V and 1 from J; bases not matched to a gene: 3. The length of the CDR3 is 14 residues. The CDR3: CASTRTGSYNEQFF. CDR3 in DNA: TGTGCCAGCACCCGGACAGGGTCCTACAATGAGCAGTTCTTC.